The 22 T cell receptor beta chains below all came from one sample that was sequenced in a study of blood T cell repertoires in COVID-19. Sequencing used immunoSEQ multiplex PCR; TCRdb keeps in-frame clones, though not all of them. The sample shows approximately 260,000 clones, around 86% of them seen only once. Material: PBMCs or T cells enriched from blood (not recorded which). The receptors stem from a woman between 35 and 50 years old with acute COVID-19.

The chain carries TRBV15 and TRBJ1-5; 7 nucleotides agree with TRBD1. CDR3 length: 13 residues. V lost 8 bases and J lost 4; bases outside the gene matches: 5. The germline V gene has CDR1 LNHNV and CDR2 YYDKDF (reference sequence). The CDR3 nucleotides are TGTGCCACCGCTAGACAGGGAAATCAGCCCCAGCATTTT. As protein: CATARQGNQPQHF.

This chain links TRBV11-3 with TRBJ2-1; 13 bases are a match to TRBD2. Germline values: CDR1 SGHNT, CDR2 YENEEA. The CDR3 length is 15 residues. Trimming took 4 bases from V and 5 from J; bases not matched to a gene: 2. CDR3 in DNA: TGTGCCAGCAGCTCGGGACTAGCGGGAAACAATGAGCAGTTCTTC. Translating it yields CASSSGLAGNNEQFF.

V gene TRBV19 combines with J gene TRBJ1-1; 7 bases fit TRBD1. The trim removed 7 bases at V and 3 bases at J, leaving 5 bases unmatched. The germline CDR1 and CDR2 sequences are LNHDA and SQIVND (reference sequence). This CDR3 spans 13 amino acids. CDR3 sequence (DNA): TGTGCCAGTAAGACAGGGTACGACACTGAAGCTTTCTTT. Amino acids: CASKTGYDTEAFF.

The gene calls are TRBV6-1 and TRBJ1-2; weak D call: TRBD1 (5 bases). The CDR3 length is 15 residues. V gave up 2 bases and J gave up 8 bases, with 18 bases separating them. Germline assignment: CDR1 MNHNS and CDR2 SASEGT. This CDR3 reads CASSEWGRPQGGYTF. In DNA, the CDR3 is TGTGCCAGCAGTGAATGGGGAAGACCCCAGGGCGGCTACACCTTC.

A note on this clone: In the same sample, other DNA sequences code for this CDR3. CDR3 loop: CASSPTVNTEAFF. CDR3 nucleotides: TGTGCCAGCTCACCTACGGTGAACACTGAAGCTTTCTTT. The chain employs TRBV18 and TRBJ1-1; D gene unclear. Germline loops: CDR1 KGHSH, CDR2 LQKENI. Trimming stripped 3 bases from V and 0 bases from J, with 5 bases between. The CDR3 has 13 amino acids.

The chain is built from TRBV11-2 and TRBJ2-1, with a possible D match to TRBD2 (6 bases). Germline CDR1 is SGHAT and CDR2 is FQNNGV. V lost 2 bases to trimming and J lost 2 bases, with 10 bases between them. The CDR3 is 15 amino acids. The CDR3 nucleotides are TGTGCCAGCAGCTTAATCGGGAGTACCTACAATGAGCAGTTCTTC. It yields the protein CASSLIGSTYNEQFF.

About this clone itself: In the same sample, other DNA sequences code for this CDR3. This chain uses TRBV6-5 with TRBJ2-3; D ambiguous. The CDR3 contains 11 residues. Trimming removed 6 bases from V and 3 bases from J, with 4 bases in between. The germline V gene has CDR1 MNHEY and CDR2 SVGAGI. Here the CDR3 DNA reads TGTGCCAGCAGGAGGACAGATACGCAGTATTTT. Translation: CASRRTDTQYF.

The chain has TRBV15 and TRBJ2-1; 11 bases are shared with TRBD2. V shed 0 bases, J shed 6 bases, and the junction held 4 bases outside the gene matches. The CDR3 extends over 16 amino acids. In germline, CDR1 is LNHNV, CDR2 YYDKDF (reference sequence). CDR3 protein: CATSRDSSGRINEQFF. As DNA, the CDR3 is TGTGCCACCAGCAGAGACTCTAGCGGGAGGATCAATGAGCAGTTCTTC.

The chain has TRBV7-9 and TRBJ1-5, with 8 bases identical to TRBD1. The CDR3 has 14 residues. Trimming removed 5 bases from V and 5 bases from J; junction bases left unmatched: 5. Germline assignment: CDR1 SEHNR and CDR2 FQNEAQ (reference sequence). DNA for the CDR3: TGTGCCAGCAGCCGGACAGGGACGGATCAGCCCCAGCATTTT. Its translation is CASSRTGTDQPQHF.

The table lists this clone with a count of one. V is TRBV10-3 and J is TRBJ2-1; D is possibly TRBD2 (6 bases). Germline CDR1 ENHRY, CDR2 SYGVKD. CDR3 length equals 14 residues. Between the trimmed V and J ends, which lost 6 bases and 5 bases, there was a span of 14 bases. CDR3: CAISPGTGDNEQFF. CDR3 sequence (DNA): TGTGCCATCAGCCCCGGGACTGGAGACAATGAGCAGTTCTTC.

The chain recombines TRBV7-8 with TRBJ2-1; 7 bases map to TRBD2. J lost 7 bases, V lost 5 bases, and 11 bases had no gene match. This CDR3 has 15 residues. Germline assignment: CDR1 SGHVS and CDR2 FQNEAQ. CDR3 DNA: TGTGCCAGCAGCCCCGGCGGGACTAATTGGAATGAGCAGTTCTTC. It encodes CASSPGGTNWNEQFF.

The V and J genes are TRBV27 and TRBJ1-3, with 7 bases lining up with TRBD1. Trimming cost V 5 bases and J 1 base; bases outside gene matches: 5. Germline CDR1 is MNHEY and CDR2 is SMNVEV (reference sequence). The CDR3 covers 15 residues. The CDR3 spells CASSVQGTSGNTIYF. The CDR3 nucleotides read TGTGCCAGCAGTGTACAGGGGACGTCTGGAAACACCATATATTTT.

The J gene is TRBJ2-5, the V gene TRBV6-1; 7 nucleotides align to TRBD1. This CDR3 comprises 17 residues. V lost 3 bases, J lost 2 bases, and 12 bases stayed unmatched. Germline values: CDR1 MNHNS, CDR2 SASEGT. The CDR3 nucleotides read TGTGCCAGCAGTGAGGGGTCAGACAGGGCCCGACAAGAGACCCAGTACTTC. Protein product: CASSEGSDRARQETQYF.

This clone was counted once. This chain uses TRBV2 with TRBJ2-3, with 7 bases aligning to TRBD2. The V gene's germline CDR1 is SNHLY and CDR2 FYNNEI. The CDR3 extends over 14 amino acids. After removal of 8 bases from V and 1 base from J, the junction contained 6 bases not matched to a gene. The CDR3 spells CASLAGEGTDTQYF. DNA of the CDR3: TGTGCCAGCTTGGCGGGGGAGGGCACAGATACGCAGTATTTT. The variable domain in full, with the rest retrieved from reference TRBV2 and TRBJ2-3, is EPEVTQTPSHQVTQMGQEVILRCVPISNHLYFYWYRQILGQKVEFLVSFYNNEISEKSEIFDDQFSVERPDGSNFTLKIRSTKLEDSAMYFCASLAGEGTDTQYFGPGTRLTVL.

The V call is TRBV12-5, the J call TRBJ1-6; D is uncertain. CDR3 length: 17 amino acids. From germline, CDR1 is LGHNT and CDR2 FRNRAP. V gave up 6 bases and J gave up 0 bases, with 15 bases separating them. The CDR3 reads CASGRIRGGSYNSPLHF. The CDR3 DNA reads TGTGCTAGTGGCCGAATCCGGGGAGGCTCCTATAATTCACCCCTCCACTTT.

The sample holds a few counts of this clone. The chain combines TRBV30 with TRBJ2-1, with a tentative D call TRBD1 (6 bases). The CDR3 is 11 amino acids. Germline CDR1 GTSNPN, CDR2 SVGIG (reference sequence). Deletions cut 5 bases from V and 10 bases from J, with 12 bases between. The CDR3 sequence is CAWQNRVEQFF. In nucleotides, the CDR3 is TGTGCCTGGCAAAACAGGGTCGAGCAGTTCTTC. Together with reference TRBV30 and TRBJ2-1, the CDR3 gives the full variable domain: SQTIHQWPATLVQPVGSPLSLECTVEGTSNPNLYWYRQAAGRGLQLLFYSVGIGQISSEVPQNLSASRPQDRQFILSSKKLLLSDSGFYLCAWQNRVEQFFGPGTRLTVL.

This rearrangement joins TRBV4-1 to TRBJ2-6; D possibly corresponds to TRBD1 (5 bases). The ends were cut back, 2 bases at V and 2 bases at J, with 10 bases in the middle. This CDR3 has 16 residues. CDR1 and CDR2 (germline): MGHRA, YSYEKL. DNA for the CDR3: TGCGCCAGCAGCCAAATCGACAGAGCTGGGGCCAACGTCCTGACTTTC. Its protein is CASSQIDRAGANVLTF.

CDR3 sequence (DNA): TGCGCCAGCAGCCAAGATCCGCAGAATGAAGCTTTCTTT. Residues: CASSQDPQNEAFF. The genes are TRBV4-1 and TRBJ1-1; no clear D gene. This CDR3 has 13 amino acids. Germline V gives CDR1 MGHRA, CDR2 YSYEKL. The germline V and J ends were trimmed by 0 bases and 7 bases, with 9 bases remaining between them.

The V call is TRBV5-4, the J call TRBJ2-1; D gene ambiguous. Trimming took off 4 bases at V and 5 bases at J, with 10 bases between the two ends. The CDR3 spans 13 residues. Germline V CDR1 and CDR2: SGHNT, YYREEE (reference sequence). The CDR3 region has the DNA TGTGCCAGCAGCCGACGACAAAACAATGAGCAGTTCTTC. This translates into CASSRRQNNEQFF.

The V and J genes are TRBV29-1 and TRBJ1-1; possible D gene TRBD1, 5 bases. The CDR3 spans 11 residues. The germline V gene encodes CDR1 SQVTM and CDR2 ANQGSEA. V was trimmed by 7 bases and J by 6 bases, leaving 12 bases between them. The chain's CDR3 is CSGQGGPEAFF. The CDR3 coding sequence is TGCAGCGGGCAGGGTGGTCCTGAAGCTTTCTTT. Using reference TRBV29-1 and TRBJ1-1 for the parts outside the CDR3, the full variable domain is SAVISQKPSRDICQRGTSLTIQCQVDSQVTMMFWYRQQPGQSLTLIATANQGSEATYESGFVIDKFPISRPNLTFSTLTVSNMSPEDSSIYLCSGQGGPEAFFGQGTRLTVV.

This chain joins TRBV3-1 (or the pseudogene TRBV3-2) and TRBJ2-2; TRBD2 matches 10 bases. Germline lookup yields CDR1 LGHDT and CDR2 YNNKEL (reference sequence). CDR3 size: 17 residues. The V and J ends lost 0 bases and 6 bases, in that order; junction bases with no gene match: 7. The CDR3 nucleotides read TGTGCCAGCAGCCAAGATATGAGTAGCGGGAGGTCCGGGGAGCTGTTTTTT. This sequence encodes CASSQDMSSGRSGELFF.

The rearrangement uses TRBV19 and TRBJ1-2; a possible D gene is TRBD1 (6 bases). Trimming shortened V by 4 bases and J by 0 bases, and 12 bases separated the two germline ends. The CDR3 extends over 15 amino acids. Germline V gene sequence: CDR1 LNHDA, CDR2 SQIVND (reference sequence). In DNA, the CDR3 is TGTGCCAGTAGTAGGTCCAGGGGAACTAACTATGGCTACACCTTC. This gives the protein CASSRSRGTNYGYTF.